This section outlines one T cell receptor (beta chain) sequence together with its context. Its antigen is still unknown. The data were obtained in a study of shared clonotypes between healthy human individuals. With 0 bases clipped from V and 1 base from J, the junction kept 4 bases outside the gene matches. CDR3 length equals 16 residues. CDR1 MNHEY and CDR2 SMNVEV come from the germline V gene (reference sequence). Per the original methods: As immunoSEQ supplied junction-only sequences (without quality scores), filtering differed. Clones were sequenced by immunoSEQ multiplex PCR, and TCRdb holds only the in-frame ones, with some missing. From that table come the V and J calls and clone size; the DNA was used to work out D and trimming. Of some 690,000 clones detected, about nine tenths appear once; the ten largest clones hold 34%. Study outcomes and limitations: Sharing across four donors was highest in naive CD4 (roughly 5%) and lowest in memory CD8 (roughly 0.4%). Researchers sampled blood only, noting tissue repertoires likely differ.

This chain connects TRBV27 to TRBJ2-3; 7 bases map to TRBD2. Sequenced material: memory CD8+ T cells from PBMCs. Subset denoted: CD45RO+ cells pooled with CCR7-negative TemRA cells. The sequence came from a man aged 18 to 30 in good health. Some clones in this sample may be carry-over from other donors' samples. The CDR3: CASSLSASGGTDTQYF. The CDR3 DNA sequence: TGTGCCAGCAGTTTATCGGCTAGCGGAGGCACAGATACGCAGTATTTT.